These 30 T cell receptor beta chains were all obtained from the same sample, sequenced in a study of shared clonotypes between healthy human individuals. Only in-frame clones appear in the TCRdb table, and some are missing; sequencing was by immunoSEQ multiplex PCR. The sample comprises nearly 2 million clones, about 95% of which are singletons, and more than 0.95% rests with the top ten. CD8 cells classed as naive were CD45RO-negative and positively selected for CCR7, excluding terminally differentiated effector memory CD45RA+ cells. The source material was naive CD8+ T cells sorted from blood. The receptors were gathered from a young man in good health.

The chain links TRBV30 to TRBJ1-4, with D uncertain. The CDR3 extends over 15 amino acids. V was pared by 2 bases and J by 0 bases, with 10 bases between. In germline, CDR1 is GTSNPN, CDR2 SVGIG (reference sequence). For the CDR3, the DNA is TGTGCCTGGAGTCCACTTGGTTCAACTAATGAAAAACTGTTTTTT. Protein: CAWSPLGSTNEKLFF.

This chain links TRBV6-5 with TRBJ2-2; TRBD1 matches at 8 bases. The germline V gene encodes CDR1 MNHEY and CDR2 SVGAGI. This CDR3 is 14 amino acids long. With 6 bases clipped from V and 3 bases from J, the junction kept 3 bases outside the gene matches. The CDR3 region has the DNA TGTGCCAGCAGGGACAGGGTGGACACCGGGGAGCTGTTTTTT. Encoded protein: CASRDRVDTGELFF.

The chain combines TRBV7-8 with TRBJ2-3; maybe TRBD2 (6 bases). CDR1 is SGHVS and CDR2 is FQNEAQ in the germline V gene. Trimming removed 0 bases from V and 2 bases from J, with 12 bases in between. The CDR3 runs 16 residues. The CDR3 here is CASSLALAGYTDTQYF. The CDR3 region has the DNA TGTGCCAGCAGCTTAGCTCTTGCGGGGTACACAGATACGCAGTATTTT.

The chain employs TRBV9 and TRBJ2-1, with 11 bases aligning to TRBD2. This CDR3 region has 15 residues. CDR1 and CDR2 from the germline V gene are SGDLS and YYNGEE. The trim removed 3 bases at V and 4 bases at J, leaving 3 bases unmatched. The CDR3 coding sequence is TGTGCCAGCAGCGGGACTAGCGGGCCGTACAATGAGCAGTTCTTC. This encodes CASSGTSGPYNEQFF.

In its sample, this clone was seen once. The junction departs from the called germline gene at one end, perhaps through a read error. The chain joins TRBV2 to TRBJ2-5, with D possibly being TRBD1 (6 bases). CDR3 length: 12 amino acids. Germline CDR1 SNHLY, CDR2 FYNNEI. CDR3 DNA: TGTGCCCGCAGGGGAGAGGTCGAGACCCAGTACTTC. Its translation is CARRGEVETQYF.

V gene TRBV30 combines with J gene TRBJ2-5, with TRBD2 matching 10 bases. CDR3 size: 14 residues. V shed 4 bases, J shed 3 bases, and the junction held 5 bases outside the gene matches. CDR1 GTSNPN and CDR2 SVGIG come from the germline V gene (reference sequence). The CDR3 coding sequence is TGTGCCTGGACTGGACTAGCGGTTGAAGAGACCCAGTACTTC. Its protein is CAWTGLAVEETQYF.

With regard to this clone: The same CDR3 also results from other DNA sequences found in this sample. V gene TRBV27 combines with J gene TRBJ2-7, with D perhaps being TRBD1 or TRBD2 (5 bases each). Per germline, CDR1 MNHEY and CDR2 SMNVEV (reference sequence). CDR3 length: 13 residues. V lost 2 bases and J lost 6, with 11 bases in between. The CDR3 spells CASSLGTGGEQYF. Here the CDR3 DNA reads TGTGCCAGCAGTTTAGGGACGGGCGGCGAGCAGTACTTC.

The chain joins TRBV2 to TRBJ2-7; D possibly matches TRBD1 or TRBD2 (5 bases each). This CDR3 spans 13 amino acids. The germline V gene encodes CDR1 SNHLY and CDR2 FYNNEI. The V gene lost 6 bases and the J gene lost 5 bases, with 14 bases spanning the gap. In DNA form, the CDR3 reads TGTGCCAGCAGCCCCGGGACGATCAACGAGCAGTACTTC. Protein sequence: CASSPGTINEQYF.

V usage is TRBV5-6 and J usage is TRBJ1-4; D is ambiguous. V was trimmed by 2 bases and J by 10 bases, leaving 12 bases between them. The CDR3 spans 13 residues. Germline CDR1 is SGHDT and CDR2 is YYEEEE. The DNA for the CDR3 is TGTGCCAGCAGCTTAGCGACTGGGATAAAACTGTTTTTT. Amino acids: CASSLATGIKLFF.

CDR3 protein: CASSLAGVGRETQYF. The CDR3 DNA is TGTGCCAGCAGCTTGGCGGGGGTTGGTCGAGAGACCCAGTACTTC. V gene TRBV5-4 combines with J gene TRBJ2-5; D possibly corresponds to TRBD2 (6 bases). Trimming pared 0 bases from V and 4 bases from J, leaving 13 bases between. CDR1 is SGHNT, CDR2 YYREEE, per germline (reference sequence). CDR3 length equals 15 residues.

The chain links TRBV7-2 to TRBJ2-3, with D tentatively TRBD1 (6 bases). Trimming left V 1 base short and J 5 bases short, with 13 bases between. Germline CDR1 and CDR2: SGHTA and FQGNSA. There are 15 residues in the CDR3. For the CDR3, the DNA is TGTGCCAGCAGCTTAGTTGGGGGCCCCTTAGATACGCAGTATTTT. It is translated as CASSLVGGPLDTQYF.

The gene calls are TRBV27 and TRBJ1-2; a possible D gene is TRBD1 (6 bases). The germline V gene has CDR1 MNHEY and CDR2 SMNVEV (reference sequence). This CDR3 contains 15 residues. The V gene lost 6 bases and the J gene lost 3 bases, with 17 bases spanning the gap. The CDR3 region is CASREGGGGHYGYTF. The CDR3 region has the DNA TGTGCCAGCAGGGAGGGGGGGGGCGGGCACTATGGCTACACCTTC.

The chain joins TRBV9 to TRBJ2-2, with D tentatively TRBD2 (6 bases). This CDR3 spans 17 amino acids. CDR1 is SGDLS, CDR2 YYNGEE, per germline. The V gene lost 4 bases and the J gene lost 5 bases, with 21 bases spanning the gap. The CDR3 reads CASSIQLEGLGTGELFF. The CDR3 DNA reads TGTGCCAGCAGCATTCAATTGGAGGGCCTGGGGACCGGGGAGCTGTTTTTT. The whole variable domain, remainder taken from reference TRBV9 and TRBJ2-2, is DSGVTQTPKHLITATGQRVTLRCSPRSGDLSVYWYQQSLDQGLQFLIQYYNGEERAKGNILERFSAQQFPDLHSELNLSSLELGDSALYFCASSIQLEGLGTGELFFGEGSRLTVL.

V and J are TRBV29-1 and TRBJ2-7; 9 bases align to TRBD1. From germline, CDR1 is SQVTM and CDR2 ANQGSEA. The length of the CDR3 is 15 residues. V was pared by 4 bases and J by 7 bases, with 14 bases of the junction left unmatched. The CDR3 DNA follows: TGCAGCGTTGTCCGGGGACAGGGTCGGTCGAGGGAGCAGTACTTC. This sequence encodes CSVVRGQGRSREQYF.

The chain recombines TRBV19 with TRBJ1-2; D ambiguous. The V end lost 3 bases, the J end lost 10 bases, and 12 bases lay between the germline ends. Germline lookup yields CDR1 LNHDA and CDR2 SQIVND (reference sequence). The CDR3 covers 12 residues. Written as DNA, the CDR3 is TGTGCCAGTAGTATTGGCGTCGAGGCCTACACCTTC. Translating gives CASSIGVEAYTF. The whole variable domain, filled in from reference TRBV19 and TRBJ1-2, reads DGGITQSPKYLFRKEGQNVTLSCEQNLNHDAMYWYRQDPGQGLRLIYYSQIVNDFQKGDIAEGYSVSREKKESFPLTVTSAQKNPTAFYLCASSIGVEAYTFGSGTRLTVV.

As concerns this clone: Within the sample, other DNA sequences also encode this same CDR3. The chain carries TRBV29-1 and TRBJ1-2; TRBD1 aligns across 8 bases. CDR3 length equals 11 residues. Germline V lookup: CDR1 SQVTM, CDR2 ANQGSEA. V trimming: 3 bases; J trimming: 8 bases; junction bases outside the gene matches: 2. CDR3 protein: CSVDDRGGYTF. The CDR3 DNA sequence: TGCAGCGTTGACGACAGGGGCGGCTACACCTTC.

The CDR3 reads CASSPGAAGLDEQFF. CDR3 DNA sequence: TGTGCCAGTAGTCCAGGAGCAGCGGGGTTGGATGAGCAGTTCTTC. The chain recombines TRBV19 with TRBJ2-1, with TRBD2 matching over 7 bases. V lost 5 bases to trimming and J lost 8 bases; unmatched junction nucleotides: 12. The CDR3 is made up of 15 amino acids. CDR1 LNHDA and CDR2 SQIVND come from the germline V gene (reference sequence). The variable domain in full, completed from reference TRBV19 and TRBJ2-1, reads DGGITQSPKYLFRKEGQNVTLSCEQNLNHDAMYWYRQDPGQGLRLIYYSQIVNDFQKGDIAEGYSVSREKKESFPLTVTSAQKNPTAFYLCASSPGAAGLDEQFFGPGTRLTVL.

The rearrangement links TRBV7-8 to TRBJ2-7; D is ambiguous. Germline V CDR1 and CDR2: SGHVS, FQNEAQ. CDR3 length: 12 amino acids. With 5 bases removed from V and 2 bases from J, the gap between germline ends came to 7 bases. The CDR3 region has the DNA TGTGCCAGCAGCCCAGACCCCTACGAGCAGTACTTC. It translates to CASSPDPYEQYF.

The chain uses TRBV2 and TRBJ1-2; 8 bases are a match to TRBD1. The junction had 5 bases not matched to a gene; V was cut back by 3 bases and J by 5 bases. The V gene's germline CDR1 is SNHLY and CDR2 FYNNEI. The CDR3 has 14 amino acids. CDR3 nucleotides: TGTGCCAGCAGTGATAATACAGGGGGTTATGGCTACACCTTC. Protein: CASSDNTGGYGYTF.

The rearrangement uses TRBV4-1 and TRBJ1-5, with a possible D match to TRBD1 (6 bases). Germline CDR1 reads MGHRA; CDR2 reads YSYEKL. CDR3 length equals 18 residues. With 0 bases removed from V and 3 bases from J, the gap between germline ends came to 18 bases. This CDR3 reads CASSQDPPIDRINQPQHF. The CDR3 nucleotides are TGCGCCAGCAGCCAAGACCCTCCCATTGACAGGATCAATCAGCCCCAGCATTTT.

The chain is built from TRBV28 and TRBJ1-3; unclear D gene. In germline, CDR1 is MDHEN, CDR2 SYDVKM. The CDR3 covers 18 residues. Trimming pared 2 bases from V and 0 bases from J, leaving 17 bases between. The CDR3 spells CASSLIGMAEPSGNTIYF. The CDR3 DNA is TGTGCCAGCAGTTTAATCGGTATGGCGGAGCCCTCTGGAAACACCATATATTTT.

In nucleotides, the CDR3 is TGCAGCGTTGTTATGGACAGGCCGTACAATGAGCAGTTCTTC. Translating gives CSVVMDRPYNEQFF. This rearrangement joins TRBV29-1 to TRBJ2-1; 7 nucleotides match TRBD1. Germline V CDR1 and CDR2: SQVTM, ANQGSEA. The junction had 7 bases not matched to a gene; V was cut back by 4 bases and J by 4 bases. This CDR3 is 14 amino acids long.

V and J are TRBV9 and TRBJ2-7; D might be TRBD2 (6 bases). This CDR3 is 16 amino acids long. In germline, CDR1 is SGDLS, CDR2 YYNGEE. V was shortened by 2 bases and J by 2 bases, with 17 bases between the two germline ends. In DNA, the CDR3 is TGTGCCAGCAGCGTCGAAGGACGGGGGTTGCCCTACGAGCAGTACTTC. It translates to CASSVEGRGLPYEQYF.

About this clone: Other DNA sequences in this sample translate to the same CDR3. V gene TRBV2 combines with J gene TRBJ1-6; weak D call: TRBD1 (5 bases). Germline CDR1 reads SNHLY; CDR2 reads FYNNEI. This CDR3 has 14 amino acids. V was pared by 3 bases and J by 7 bases, with 10 bases between. For the CDR3, the DNA is TGTGCCAGCAGTGATTGGGAGGGGAATTCACCCCTCCACTTT. It codes for CASSDWEGNSPLHF. Full variable domain (remainder filled in from reference TRBV2 and TRBJ1-6): EPEVTQTPSHQVTQMGQEVILRCVPISNHLYFYWYRQILGQKVEFLVSFYNNEISEKSEIFDDQFSVERPDGSNFTLKIRSTKLEDSAMYFCASSDWEGNSPLHFGNGTRLTVT.

The V and J genes are TRBV13 and TRBJ2-5, with 9 bases aligning to TRBD2. V dropped 3 bases and J dropped 2; count of bases not matched to a gene: 4. The CDR3 is made up of 15 amino acids. CDR1 and CDR2 (germline): PRHDT, FYEKMQ (reference sequence). The CDR3 protein is CASSFQTSGQETQYF. The CDR3, as DNA: TGTGCCAGCAGCTTCCAGACTAGCGGACAAGAGACCCAGTACTTC.

The gene calls are TRBV6-1 and TRBJ2-7, with 8 bases that match TRBD2. V shed 0 bases and J 3 bases; nucleotides not matched to a gene: 7. The CDR3 consists of 16 residues. From germline, CDR1 is MNHNS and CDR2 SASEGT. The CDR3 sequence is CASSEARLASDYEQYF. The CDR3 DNA is TGTGCCAGCAGTGAAGCGCGACTAGCGTCCGACTACGAGCAGTACTTC.

This chain connects TRBV11-2 to TRBJ2-5; 8 bases match TRBD2. V trimming: 3 bases; J trimming: 2 bases; junction bases outside the gene matches: 11. Germline V gene sequence: CDR1 SGHAT, CDR2 FQNNGV. The CDR3 is 17 residues long. The CDR3 spells CASSLTRIAGLQETQYF. CDR3 DNA: TGTGCCAGCAGCTTGACGAGGATAGCGGGGTTACAAGAGACCCAGTACTTC.

A note on this clone: Other nucleotide sequences from this sample produce the same CDR3. As DNA, the CDR3 is TGTGCCAGCAGCTTTAGCGGGGGAGGCACAGATACGCAGTATTTT. Translation gives CASSFSGGGTDTQYF. This chain links TRBV9 with TRBJ2-3, with 9 bases that match TRBD2. Germline-derived CDR1 and CDR2 are SGDLS and YYNGEE. This CDR3 is built from 15 residues. V shed 4 bases and J 1 base; nucleotides not matched to a gene: 4.

This chain joins TRBV29-1 and TRBJ2-7; D is tentatively TRBD1 or TRBD2 (6 bases each). Trimming took off 4 bases at V and 1 base at J, with 11 bases between the two ends. The germline V gene has CDR1 SQVTM and CDR2 ANQGSEA. This CDR3 is built from 13 residues. CDR3 protein: CSVVTGASYEQYF. The DNA for the CDR3 is TGCAGCGTTGTTACGGGGGCGTCCTACGAGCAGTACTTC.

Of note for this clone: The same CDR3 is also encoded by other DNA sequences in this sample. This chain uses TRBV27 with TRBJ1-1; unclear D gene. Germline assignment: CDR1 MNHEY and CDR2 SMNVEV (reference sequence). The V and J ends lost 5 bases and 1 base respectively, with 11 bases between them. The CDR3 spans 14 residues. The CDR3 DNA reads as TGTGCCAGCAGTCCCTTGACGGGGAACACTGAAGCTTTCTTT. Amino acid sequence: CASSPLTGNTEAFF.